Described below is a single TCR beta chain sequence and its context. This sample is drawn from a study of OX40 agonist ivuxolimab in advanced cancers. The table came from immunoSEQ multiplex PCR; TCRdb's copy has only in-frame clones and leaves some out. The sample has 56,000 or so clones; around four fifths are singletons. Sequenced here: CD4+ or CD8+ T cells sorted from blood, sampled in a trial of the OX40 agonist ivuxolimab. The clonotype comes from an adult with an advanced solid tumor such as melanoma, head and neck, liver or kidney cancer.

The CDR3 spells CASSLGQGDFYGYTF. The CDR3 nucleotides read TGTGCCAGCAGCTTGGGACAGGGAGACTTCTATGGCTACACCTTC. The chain carries TRBV5-5 and TRBJ1-2, with 7 bases matching TRBD1. CDR1 is SGHKS and CDR2 is YYEKEE in the germline V gene (reference sequence). Trimming at V came to 0 bases and at J to 4 bases, leaving 6 bases not matched to a gene. The CDR3 totals 15 residues.